One TCR beta chain is described in this entry. The data are from a study of blood T cell repertoires in COVID-19. Study information: Samples representing acute and convalescent COVID-19 were sourced from the United States, Italy and Spain. Nucleic acid was either cDNA or gDNA, and it came from T cells, B-cell-depleted T cells, or PBMCs.

The germline V gene encodes CDR1 GTSNPN and CDR2 SVGIG (reference sequence). Deletions cut 6 bases from V and 2 bases from J, with 7 bases between. The CDR3 length is 12 residues. TCRdb's copy holds only in-frame clones and misses some; the assay was immunoSEQ multiplex PCR. In the table there are about 300,000 clones, approximately 90% of which are singletons. This receptor was obtained from a woman in her forties or fifties with COVID-19, enrolled during active disease. The chain employs TRBV30 and TRBJ1-4; maybe TRBD1 (5 bases). Sequencing was carried out using peripheral blood. The chain's CDR3 is CACGGTNEKLFF. The CDR3 nucleotides are TGTGCCTGCGGGGGGACTAATGAAAAACTGTTTTTT.